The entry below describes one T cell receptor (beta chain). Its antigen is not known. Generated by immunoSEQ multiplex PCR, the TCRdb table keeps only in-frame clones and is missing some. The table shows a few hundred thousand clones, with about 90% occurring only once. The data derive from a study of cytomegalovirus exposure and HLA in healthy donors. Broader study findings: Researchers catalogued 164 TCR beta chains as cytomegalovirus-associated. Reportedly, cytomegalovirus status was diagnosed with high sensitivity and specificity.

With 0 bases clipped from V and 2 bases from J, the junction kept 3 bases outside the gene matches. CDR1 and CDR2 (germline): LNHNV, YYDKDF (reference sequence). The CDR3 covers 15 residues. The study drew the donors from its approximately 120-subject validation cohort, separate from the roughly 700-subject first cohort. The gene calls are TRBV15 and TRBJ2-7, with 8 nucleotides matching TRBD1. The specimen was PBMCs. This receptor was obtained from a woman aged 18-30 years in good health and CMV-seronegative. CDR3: CATSRETGGAYEQYF. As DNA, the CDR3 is TGTGCCACCAGCAGAGAAACAGGGGGTGCCTACGAGCAGTACTTC.